This T cell receptor beta chain was documented in a study of T-cell memory formation after mild COVID-19. Study overall: TCR clustering was largely donor specific.

Findings and caveats of the study: Clones that contracted clustered mainly in CM and EM if CD4+ and in EMRA if CD8+. The pre-infection memory compartment contained some responding clones, suggesting cross-reactive memory joined.

To note about this clonotype: Its antigen is still unknown.

Looked up from germline, CDR1 is MNHNS and CDR2 is SASEGT. The CDR3 runs to 13 residues. The V end was cut by 6 bases, the J end by 1 base, with 9 bases between. The TCR alpha and TCR beta cDNA libraries, bearing sample barcodes and UMIs, were generated by 5'RACE using constant-segment primers. One entry per CDR3 protein results from TCRdb running MiXCR on the 5' RACE reads. This sample has approximately 580,000 distinct CDR3 sequences; roughly 20% occur once, and the top ten carry approximately 12%. The chain is built from TRBV6-1 and TRBJ1-1; no clear D gene. Sequencing used PBMCs or a T cell subset sorted from them (not recorded which). The sequence derives from an adult woman who had mild COVID-19 (a few samples of this study predate the infection). Cell type and time point are not known. Written as DNA, the CDR3 is TGTGCCAGCAGACTTAGCTGGAACACTGAAGCTTTCTTT. Its translation is CASRLSWNTEAFF.